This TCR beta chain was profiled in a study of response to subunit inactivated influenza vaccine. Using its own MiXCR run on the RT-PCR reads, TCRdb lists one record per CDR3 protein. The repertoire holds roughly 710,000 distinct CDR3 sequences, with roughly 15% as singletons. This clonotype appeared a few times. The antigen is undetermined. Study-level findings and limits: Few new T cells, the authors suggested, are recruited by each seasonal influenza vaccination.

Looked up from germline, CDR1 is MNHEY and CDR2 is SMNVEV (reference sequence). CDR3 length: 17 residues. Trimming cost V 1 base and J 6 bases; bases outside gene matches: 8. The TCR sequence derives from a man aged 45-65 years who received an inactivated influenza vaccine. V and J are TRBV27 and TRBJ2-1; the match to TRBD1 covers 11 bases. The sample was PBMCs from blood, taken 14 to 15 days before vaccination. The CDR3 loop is CASSLWDGGQGGNEQFF. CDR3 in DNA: TGTGCCAGCAGTTTATGGGATGGGGGACAGGGGGGCAATGAGCAGTTCTTC.